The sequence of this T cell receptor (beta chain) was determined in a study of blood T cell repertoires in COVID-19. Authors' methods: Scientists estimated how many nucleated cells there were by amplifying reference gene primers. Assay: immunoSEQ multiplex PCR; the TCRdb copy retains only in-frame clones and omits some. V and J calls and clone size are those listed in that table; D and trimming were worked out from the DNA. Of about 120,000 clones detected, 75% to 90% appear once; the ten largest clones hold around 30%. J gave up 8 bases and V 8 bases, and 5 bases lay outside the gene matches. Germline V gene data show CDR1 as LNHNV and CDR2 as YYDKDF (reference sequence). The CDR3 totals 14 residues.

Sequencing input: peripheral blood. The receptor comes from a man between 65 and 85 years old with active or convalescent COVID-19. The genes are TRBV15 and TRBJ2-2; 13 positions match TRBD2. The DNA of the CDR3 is TGTGCCACCCGGACTAGCGGGAGTATGGGGGAGCTGTTTTTT. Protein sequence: CATRTSGSMGELFF.